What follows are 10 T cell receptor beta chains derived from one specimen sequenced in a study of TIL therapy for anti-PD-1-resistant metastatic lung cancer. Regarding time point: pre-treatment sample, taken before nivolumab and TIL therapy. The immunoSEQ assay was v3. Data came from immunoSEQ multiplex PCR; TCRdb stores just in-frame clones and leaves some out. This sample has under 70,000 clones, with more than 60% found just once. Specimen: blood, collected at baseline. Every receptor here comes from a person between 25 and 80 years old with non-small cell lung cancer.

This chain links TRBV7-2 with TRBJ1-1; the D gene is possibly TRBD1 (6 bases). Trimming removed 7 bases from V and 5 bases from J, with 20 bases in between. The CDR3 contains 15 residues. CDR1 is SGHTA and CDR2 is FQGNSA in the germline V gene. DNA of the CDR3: TGTGCCAGCACCTCCCCGGGGGGGCGTGGGACTGAAGCTTTCTTT. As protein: CASTSPGGRGTEAFF.

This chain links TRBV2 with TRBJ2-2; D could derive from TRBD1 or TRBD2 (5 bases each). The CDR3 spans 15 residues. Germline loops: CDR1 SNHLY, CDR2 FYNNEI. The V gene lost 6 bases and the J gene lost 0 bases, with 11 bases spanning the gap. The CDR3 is CASSPQGPNTGELFF. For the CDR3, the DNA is TGTGCCAGCAGCCCCCAGGGACCGAACACCGGGGAGCTGTTTTTT.

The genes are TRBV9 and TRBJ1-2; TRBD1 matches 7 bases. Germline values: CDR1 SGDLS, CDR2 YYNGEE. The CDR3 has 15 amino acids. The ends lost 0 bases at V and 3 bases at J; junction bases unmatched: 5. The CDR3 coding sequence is TGTGCCAGCAGCGTAGACCCAGGGGGTGACTATGGCTACACCTTC. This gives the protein CASSVDPGGDYGYTF.

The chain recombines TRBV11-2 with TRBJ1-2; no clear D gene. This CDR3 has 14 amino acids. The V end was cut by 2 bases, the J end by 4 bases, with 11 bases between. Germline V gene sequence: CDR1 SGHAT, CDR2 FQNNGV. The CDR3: CASSLREVSYGYTF. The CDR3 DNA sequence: TGTGCCAGCAGCTTACGTGAGGTGTCCTATGGCTACACCTTC.

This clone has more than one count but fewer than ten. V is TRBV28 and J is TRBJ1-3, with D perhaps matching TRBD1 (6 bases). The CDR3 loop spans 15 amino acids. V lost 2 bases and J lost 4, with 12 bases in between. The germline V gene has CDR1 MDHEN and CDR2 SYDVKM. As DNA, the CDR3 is TGTGCCAGCAGTTTAACAGGGACTCTCGGAAACACCATATATTTT. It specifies CASSLTGTLGNTIYF. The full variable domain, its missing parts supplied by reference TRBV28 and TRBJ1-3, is DVKVTQSSRYLVKRTGEKVFLECVQDMDHENMFWYRQDPGLGLRLIYFSYDVKMKEKGDIPEGYSVSREKKERFSLILESASTNQTSMYLCASSLTGTLGNTIYFGEGSWLTVV.

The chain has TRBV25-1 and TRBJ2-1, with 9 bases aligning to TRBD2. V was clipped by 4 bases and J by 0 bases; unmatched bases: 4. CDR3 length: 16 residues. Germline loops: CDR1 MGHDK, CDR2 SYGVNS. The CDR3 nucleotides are TGTGCCAGCAGTGGGCTTAGCGGGGGCTCCTACAATGAGCAGTTCTTC. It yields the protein CASSGLSGGSYNEQFF.

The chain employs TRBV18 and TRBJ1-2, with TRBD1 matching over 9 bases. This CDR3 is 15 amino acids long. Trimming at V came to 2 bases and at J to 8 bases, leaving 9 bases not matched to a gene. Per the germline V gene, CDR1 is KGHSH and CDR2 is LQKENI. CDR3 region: CASSPDRDRVRGYTF. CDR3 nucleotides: TGTGCCAGCTCACCAGACCGGGACAGGGTTCGGGGCTACACCTTC.

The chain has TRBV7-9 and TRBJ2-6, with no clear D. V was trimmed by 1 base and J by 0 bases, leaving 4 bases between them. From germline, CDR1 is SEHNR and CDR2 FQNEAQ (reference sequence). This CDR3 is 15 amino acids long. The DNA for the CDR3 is TGTGCCAGCAGCTTAGGAGTCTCTGGGGCCAACGTCCTGACTTTC. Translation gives CASSLGVSGANVLTF. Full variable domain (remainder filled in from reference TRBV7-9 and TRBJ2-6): DTGVSQNPRHKITKRGQNVTFRCDPISEHNRLYWYRQTLGQGPEFLTYFQNEAQLEKSRLLSDRFSAERPKGSFSTLEIQRTEQGDSAMYLCASSLGVSGANVLTFGAGSRLTVL.

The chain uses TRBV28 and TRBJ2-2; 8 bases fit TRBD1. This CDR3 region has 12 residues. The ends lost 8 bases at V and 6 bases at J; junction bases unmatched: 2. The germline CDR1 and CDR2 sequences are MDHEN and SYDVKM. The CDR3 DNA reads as TGTGCCAGCCAGACAGGGGCCGGGGAGCTGTTTTTT. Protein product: CASQTGAGELFF.

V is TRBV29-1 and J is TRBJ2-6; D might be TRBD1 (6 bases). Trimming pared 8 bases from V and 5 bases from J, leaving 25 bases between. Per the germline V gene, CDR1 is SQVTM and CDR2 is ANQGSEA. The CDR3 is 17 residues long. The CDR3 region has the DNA TGCAGCCAAAGTACCCCACTACAGGGAAATAGGGCCAACGTCCTGACTTTC. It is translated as CSQSTPLQGNRANVLTF. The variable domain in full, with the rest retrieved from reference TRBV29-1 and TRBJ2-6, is SAVISQKPSRDICQRGTSLTIQCQVDSQVTMMFWYRQQPGQSLTLIATANQGSEATYESGFVIDKFPISRPNLTFSTLTVSNMSPEDSSIYLCSQSTPLQGNRANVLTFGAGSRLTVL.